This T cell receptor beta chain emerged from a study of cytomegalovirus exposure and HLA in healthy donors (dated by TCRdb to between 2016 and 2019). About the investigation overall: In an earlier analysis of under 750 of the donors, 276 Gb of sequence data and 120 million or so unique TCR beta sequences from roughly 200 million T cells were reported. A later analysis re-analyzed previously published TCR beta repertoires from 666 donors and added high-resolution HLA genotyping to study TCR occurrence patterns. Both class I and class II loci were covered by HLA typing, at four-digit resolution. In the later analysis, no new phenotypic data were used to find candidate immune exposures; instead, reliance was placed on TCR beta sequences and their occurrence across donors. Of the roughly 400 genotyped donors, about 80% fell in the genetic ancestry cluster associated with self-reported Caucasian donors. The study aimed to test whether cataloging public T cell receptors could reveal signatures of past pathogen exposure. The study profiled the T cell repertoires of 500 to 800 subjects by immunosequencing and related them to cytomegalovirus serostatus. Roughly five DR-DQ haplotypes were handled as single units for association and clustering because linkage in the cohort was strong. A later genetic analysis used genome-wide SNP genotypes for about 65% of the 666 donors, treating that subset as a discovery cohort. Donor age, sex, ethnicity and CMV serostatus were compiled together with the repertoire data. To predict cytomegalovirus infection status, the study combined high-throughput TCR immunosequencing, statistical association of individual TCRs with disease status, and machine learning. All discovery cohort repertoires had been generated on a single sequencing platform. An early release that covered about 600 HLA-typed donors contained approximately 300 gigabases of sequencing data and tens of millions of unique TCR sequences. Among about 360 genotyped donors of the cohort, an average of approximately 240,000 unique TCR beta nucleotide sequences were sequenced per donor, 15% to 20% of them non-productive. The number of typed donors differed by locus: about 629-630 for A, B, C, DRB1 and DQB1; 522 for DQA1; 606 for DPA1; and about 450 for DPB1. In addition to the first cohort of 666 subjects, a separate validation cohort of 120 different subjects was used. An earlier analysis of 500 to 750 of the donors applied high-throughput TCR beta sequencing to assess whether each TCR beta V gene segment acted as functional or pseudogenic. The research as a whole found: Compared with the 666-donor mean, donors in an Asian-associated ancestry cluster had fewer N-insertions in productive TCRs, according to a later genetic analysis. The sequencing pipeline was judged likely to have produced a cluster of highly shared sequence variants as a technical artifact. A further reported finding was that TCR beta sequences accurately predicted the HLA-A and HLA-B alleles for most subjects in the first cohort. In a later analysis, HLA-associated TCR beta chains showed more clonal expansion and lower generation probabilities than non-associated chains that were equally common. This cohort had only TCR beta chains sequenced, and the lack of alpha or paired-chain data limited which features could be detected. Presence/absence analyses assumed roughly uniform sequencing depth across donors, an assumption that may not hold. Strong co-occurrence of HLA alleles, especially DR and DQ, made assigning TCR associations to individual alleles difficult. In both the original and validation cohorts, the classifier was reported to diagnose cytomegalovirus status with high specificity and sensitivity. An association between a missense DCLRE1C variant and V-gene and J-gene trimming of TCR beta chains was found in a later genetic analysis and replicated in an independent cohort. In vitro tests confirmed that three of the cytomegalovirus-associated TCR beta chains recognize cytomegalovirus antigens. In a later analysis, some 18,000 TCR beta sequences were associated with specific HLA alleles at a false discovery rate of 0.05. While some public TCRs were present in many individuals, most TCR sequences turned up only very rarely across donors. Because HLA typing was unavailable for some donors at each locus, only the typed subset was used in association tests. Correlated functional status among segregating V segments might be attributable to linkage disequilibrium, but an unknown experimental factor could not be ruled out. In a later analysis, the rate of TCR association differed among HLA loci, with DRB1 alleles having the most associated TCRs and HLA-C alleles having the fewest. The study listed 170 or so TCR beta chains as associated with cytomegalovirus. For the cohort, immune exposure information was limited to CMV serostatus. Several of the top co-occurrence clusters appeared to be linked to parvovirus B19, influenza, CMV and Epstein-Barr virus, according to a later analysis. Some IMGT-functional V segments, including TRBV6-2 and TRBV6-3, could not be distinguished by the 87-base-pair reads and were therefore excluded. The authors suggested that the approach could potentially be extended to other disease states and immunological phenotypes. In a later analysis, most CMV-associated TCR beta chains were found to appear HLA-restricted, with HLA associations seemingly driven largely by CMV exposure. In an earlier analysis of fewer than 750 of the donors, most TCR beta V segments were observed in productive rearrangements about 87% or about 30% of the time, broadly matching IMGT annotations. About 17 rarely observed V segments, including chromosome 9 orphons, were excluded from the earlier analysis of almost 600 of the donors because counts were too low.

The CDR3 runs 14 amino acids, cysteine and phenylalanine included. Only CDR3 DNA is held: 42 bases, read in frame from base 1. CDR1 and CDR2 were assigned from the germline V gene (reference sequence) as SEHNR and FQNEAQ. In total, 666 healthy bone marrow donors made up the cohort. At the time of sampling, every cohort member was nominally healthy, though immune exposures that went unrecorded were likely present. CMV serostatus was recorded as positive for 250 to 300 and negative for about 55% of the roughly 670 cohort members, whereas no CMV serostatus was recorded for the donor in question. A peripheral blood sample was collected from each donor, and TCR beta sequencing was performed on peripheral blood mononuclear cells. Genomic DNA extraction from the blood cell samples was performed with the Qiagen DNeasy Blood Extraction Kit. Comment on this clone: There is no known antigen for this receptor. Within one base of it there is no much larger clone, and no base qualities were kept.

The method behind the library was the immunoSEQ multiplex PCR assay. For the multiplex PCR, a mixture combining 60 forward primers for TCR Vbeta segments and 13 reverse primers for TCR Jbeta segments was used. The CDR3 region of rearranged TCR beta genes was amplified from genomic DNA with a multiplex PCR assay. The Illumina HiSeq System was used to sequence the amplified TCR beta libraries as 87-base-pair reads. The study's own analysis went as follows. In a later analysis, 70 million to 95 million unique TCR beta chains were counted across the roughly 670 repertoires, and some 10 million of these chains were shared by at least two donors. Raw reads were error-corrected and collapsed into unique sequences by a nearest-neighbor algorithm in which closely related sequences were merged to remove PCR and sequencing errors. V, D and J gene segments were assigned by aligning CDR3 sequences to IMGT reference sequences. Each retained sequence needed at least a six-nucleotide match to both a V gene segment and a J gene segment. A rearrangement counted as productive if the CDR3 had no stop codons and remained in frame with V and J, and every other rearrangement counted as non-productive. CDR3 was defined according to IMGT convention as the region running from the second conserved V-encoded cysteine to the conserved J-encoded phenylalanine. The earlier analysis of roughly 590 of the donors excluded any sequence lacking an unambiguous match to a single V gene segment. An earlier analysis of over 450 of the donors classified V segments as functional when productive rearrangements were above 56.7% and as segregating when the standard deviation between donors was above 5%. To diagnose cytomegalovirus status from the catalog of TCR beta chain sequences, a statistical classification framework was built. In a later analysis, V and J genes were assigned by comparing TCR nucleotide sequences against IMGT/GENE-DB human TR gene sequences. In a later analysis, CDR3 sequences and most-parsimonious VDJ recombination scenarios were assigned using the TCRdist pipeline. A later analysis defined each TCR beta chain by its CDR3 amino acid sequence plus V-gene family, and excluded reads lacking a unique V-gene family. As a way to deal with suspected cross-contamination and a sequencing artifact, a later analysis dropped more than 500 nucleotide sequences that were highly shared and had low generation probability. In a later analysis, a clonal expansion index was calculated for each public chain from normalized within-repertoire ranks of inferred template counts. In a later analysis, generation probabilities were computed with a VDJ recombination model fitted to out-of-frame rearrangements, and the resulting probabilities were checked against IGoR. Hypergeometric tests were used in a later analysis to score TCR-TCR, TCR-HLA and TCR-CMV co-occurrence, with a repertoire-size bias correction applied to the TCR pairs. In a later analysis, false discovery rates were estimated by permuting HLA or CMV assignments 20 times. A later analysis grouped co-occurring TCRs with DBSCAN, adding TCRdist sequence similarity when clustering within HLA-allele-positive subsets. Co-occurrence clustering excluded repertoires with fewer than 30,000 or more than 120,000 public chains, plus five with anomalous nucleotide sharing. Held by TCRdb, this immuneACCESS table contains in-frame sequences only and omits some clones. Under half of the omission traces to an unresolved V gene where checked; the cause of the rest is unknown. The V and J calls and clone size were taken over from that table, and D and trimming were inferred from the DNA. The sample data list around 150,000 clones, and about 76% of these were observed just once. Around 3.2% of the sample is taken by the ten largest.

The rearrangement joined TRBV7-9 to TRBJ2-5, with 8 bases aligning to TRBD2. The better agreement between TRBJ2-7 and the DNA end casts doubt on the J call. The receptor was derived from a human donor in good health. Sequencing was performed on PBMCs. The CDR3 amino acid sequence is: CASSPGTSWDEQYF. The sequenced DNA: TGTGCCAGCAGCCCGGGGACTAGTTGGGACGAGCAGTACTTC.